This entry lists 31 T cell receptor beta chains sequenced from one sample in a study of cytomegalovirus exposure and HLA in healthy donors. 13 Jbeta primers and 60 Vbeta primers were used for the PCR. Data came from immunoSEQ multiplex PCR; TCRdb stores just in-frame clones and leaves some out. The sample lists tens of thousands of clones; over 55% were seen once. The specimen sequenced was PBMCs. The receptors originated from a man in his forties in good health and CMV-seropositive.

The chain couples TRBV10-1 to TRBJ1-5, with TRBD1 as a possible D gene (5 bases). This CDR3 has 17 amino acids. The germline V and J ends were trimmed by 6 bases and 5 bases, with 23 bases remaining between them. CDR1 WNHNN and CDR2 SYGVQD come from the germline V gene (reference sequence). CDR3: CASRSLQGCGADQPQHF. In nucleotides, the CDR3 is TGCGCCAGCAGATCCCTCCAGGGTTGCGGGGCGGATCAGCCCCAGCATTTT.

Notes on this clone: At one of its ends the junction is not consistent with the germline gene, which may arise from a read error. This chain links TRBV7-2 with TRBJ2-7; no clear D gene. In germline, CDR1 is SGHTA, CDR2 FQGNSA. The CDR3 totals 15 residues. Written as DNA, the CDR3 is TGTGCCAGCACCTTAACGACAAGACGAGTCTACGAGCAGTACTTC. As protein: CASTLTTRRVYEQYF.

This chain joins TRBV7-6 and TRBJ2-1; 8 nucleotides match TRBD1. The CDR3 sequence is 15 residues long. Germline CDR1 and CDR2: SGHVS and FNYEAQ. V shed 4 bases, J shed 7 bases, and the junction held 9 bases outside the gene matches. CDR3 sequence: CASSYTGTGTNEQFF. CDR3 in DNA: TGTGCCAGCAGCTATACCGGGACAGGAACGAATGAGCAGTTCTTC.

V gene TRBV5-1 combines with J gene TRBJ2-3, with a tentative D call TRBD2 (5 bases). The CDR3 extends over 16 amino acids. Trimming removed 0 bases from V and 2 bases from J, with 13 bases in between. Germline CDR1 is SGHRS and CDR2 is YFSETQ. Here the CDR3 reads CASSLGTQPNTDTQYF. DNA for the CDR3: TGCGCCAGCAGCTTGGGGACTCAACCTAACACAGATACGCAGTATTTT.

V gene TRBV4-2 combines with J gene TRBJ2-3; no reliable D call. Germline V gives CDR1 LGHNA, CDR2 YNFKEQ. The CDR3 is 14 residues long. Trimming left V 3 bases short and J 0 bases short, with 7 bases between. The CDR3 region is CASSHMESTDTQYF. The CDR3 DNA sequence: TGTGCCAGCAGCCACATGGAGAGCACAGATACGCAGTATTTT.

V is TRBV6-1 and J is TRBJ1-1; weak D call: TRBD1 (6 bases). Per the germline V gene, CDR1 is MNHNS and CDR2 is SASEGT. CDR3 length: 14 amino acids. Between the trimmed V and J ends, which lost 5 bases and 0 bases, there was a span of 10 bases. CDR3 nucleotides: TGTGCCAGCAGTCGGGGGGACATGAACACTGAAGCTTTCTTT. This sequence encodes CASSRGDMNTEAFF.

V and J are TRBV7-2 and TRBJ1-6, with TRBD1 matching 7 bases. The germline V gene has CDR1 SGHTA and CDR2 FQGNSA. This CDR3 contains 14 residues. The V segment lost 2 bases and the J segment 9 bases; nucleotides outside the gene matches: 4. This CDR3 is CASSLRDRVSPLHF. The CDR3 DNA is TGTGCCAGCAGCTTAAGAGACAGGGTTTCACCCCTCCACTTT.

The rearrangement links TRBV6-1 to TRBJ1-3; D call uncertain. CDR3 length: 13 amino acids. Trimming pared 7 bases from V and 1 base from J, leaving 8 bases between. Germline V lookup: CDR1 MNHNS, CDR2 SASEGT. CDR3 bases: TGTGCCAGCATAGTCCGGTCTGGAAACACCATATATTTT. It encodes CASIVRSGNTIYF.

This clone was seen once. CDR3 protein: CASSLDRYYGYTF. For the CDR3, the DNA is TGTGCCAGCAGCTTAGATCGTTACTATGGCTACACCTTC. The chain links TRBV7-2 to TRBJ1-2, with D uncertain. The germline gives CDR1 SGHTA, CDR2 FQGNSA. The ends were cut back, 1 base at V and 3 bases at J, with 6 bases in the middle. CDR3 length: 13 amino acids. Full variable domain (outside the CDR3, taken from reference TRBV7-2 and TRBJ1-2): GAGVSQSPSNKVTEKGKDVELRCDPISGHTALYWYRQSLGQGLEFLIYFQGNSAPDKSGLPSDRFSAERTGGSVSTLTIQRTQQEDSAVYLCASSLDRYYGYTFGSGTRLTVV.

This clone has only a few counts. This sequence joins TRBV5-1 and TRBJ1-4; 7 bases map to TRBD1. V trimming: 4 bases; J trimming: 7 bases; junction bases outside the gene matches: 7. The CDR3 has 14 residues. Germline V gene sequence: CDR1 SGHRS, CDR2 YFSETQ. The DNA of the CDR3 is TGCGCCAGCAGCCCACAGGGGTTAGGTGAAAAACTGTTTTTT. Translation gives CASSPQGLGEKLFF. Using reference TRBV5-1 and TRBJ1-4 for the parts outside the CDR3, the full variable domain is KAGVTQTPRYLIKTRGQQVTLSCSPISGHRSVSWYQQTPGQGLQFLFEYFSETQRNKGNFPGRFSGRQFSNSRSEMNVSTLELGDSALYLCASSPQGLGEKLFFGSGTQLSVL.

V usage is TRBV4-1 and J usage is TRBJ1-6; 8 nucleotides match TRBD1. The trim removed 2 bases at V and 15 bases at J, leaving 6 bases unmatched. The CDR3 covers 13 residues. CDR1 is MGHRA, CDR2 YSYEKL, per germline. Here the CDR3 DNA reads TGCGCCAGCAGCCAACGCACCGGGACAGGCCTCCACTTT. This gives the protein CASSQRTGTGLHF.

J is TRBJ2-3 and V is TRBV29-1; TRBD2 agrees at 11 bases. The V and J ends lost 1 base and 3 bases, in that order; junction bases with no gene match: 6. This CDR3 spans 16 amino acids. Germline V gives CDR1 SQVTM, CDR2 ANQGSEA. CDR3 DNA sequence: TGCAGCGTTGAAGGGCTAGCGGGGGGTAGGACAGATACGCAGTATTTT. Encoded protein: CSVEGLAGGRTDTQYF.

This clone was picked up one time. This chain links TRBV29-1 with TRBJ2-5; TRBD2 aligns across 10 bases. The trim removed 0 bases at V and 0 bases at J, leaving 19 bases unmatched. This CDR3 is 21 amino acids long. Per germline, CDR1 SQVTM and CDR2 ANQGSEA. The CDR3 DNA sequence: TGCAGCGTTGAAGATCCCCCAGCGGGGGGGCCGCGGGGAAAGAACCAAGAGACCCAGTACTTC. Protein sequence: CSVEDPPAGGPRGKNQETQYF. The complete variable domain, with remaining parts taken from reference TRBV29-1 and TRBJ2-5, reads SAVISQKPSRDICQRGTSLTIQCQVDSQVTMMFWYRQQPGQSLTLIATANQGSEATYESGFVIDKFPISRPNLTFSTLTVSNMSPEDSSIYLCSVEDPPAGGPRGKNQETQYFGPGTRLLVL.

This clone was detected a few times. This chain uses TRBV5-1 with TRBJ1-2; 7 nucleotides match TRBD1. Germline trimming cut 2 bases from V and 8 bases from J; bases unmatched to any gene: 9. CDR1 is SGHRS and CDR2 is YFSETQ in the germline V gene. This CDR3 has 14 amino acids. In DNA, the CDR3 is TGCGCCAGCAGCTTTGAAAAGGGGGCGGAGGGCTACACCTTC. It encodes CASSFEKGAEGYTF.

This clone showed up just once. This chain links TRBV9 with TRBJ1-4; tentative D call: TRBD1 (5 bases). Germline V CDR1 and CDR2: SGDLS, YYNGEE. Trimming took 7 bases from V and 5 from J, leaving 9 bases between them. The length of the CDR3 is 12 residues. The DNA for the CDR3 is TGTGCCAGCGGGAAGGGGAATGAAAAACTGTTTTTT. Protein: CASGKGNEKLFF.

The chain couples TRBV19 to TRBJ1-5; 8 nucleotides line up with TRBD1. CDR3 length equals 16 residues. With 8 bases clipped from V and 4 bases from J, the junction kept 13 bases outside the gene matches. CDR1 LNHDA and CDR2 SQIVND come from the germline V gene (reference sequence). The CDR3 sequence: CASLNRGNGLNQPQHF. CDR3 DNA: TGTGCCAGTCTTAACAGGGGGAACGGTTTAAATCAGCCCCAGCATTTT.

The chain links TRBV2 to TRBJ2-7; 7 bases fit TRBD1. The CDR3 contains 13 residues. Germline V CDR1 and CDR2: SNHLY, FYNNEI. J lost 3 bases, V lost 10 bases, and 9 bases had no gene match. The CDR3 bases are TGTGCCACTGGGACAGCTAATAACTACGAGCAGTACTTC. This codes for CATGTANNYEQYF.

This clone has only a few counts. The genes are TRBV19 and TRBJ2-7, with TRBD1 identical over 10 bases. The CDR3 is 14 amino acids. Unmatched junction bases numbered 6, after V lost 7 bases and J lost 3 bases. Looked up from germline, CDR1 is LNHDA and CDR2 is SQIVND (reference sequence). The CDR3 loop reads CASTPTGGIYEQYF. In nucleotides, the CDR3 is TGTGCCAGTACCCCGACAGGGGGCATCTACGAGCAGTACTTC.

The chain uses TRBV5-1 and TRBJ1-2, with 8 bases aligning to TRBD1. CDR3 length: 15 amino acids. The V segment lost 3 bases and the J segment 2 bases; nucleotides outside the gene matches: 6. CDR1 SGHRS and CDR2 YFSETQ come from the germline V gene. CDR3 DNA: TGCGCCAGCAGCTGGGGGGACAGGACCAACTATGGCTACACCTTC. Protein sequence: CASSWGDRTNYGYTF.

This chain links TRBV5-1 with TRBJ2-7, with D possibly being TRBD1 (6 bases). The germline gives CDR1 SGHRS, CDR2 YFSETQ. Trimming left V 6 bases short and J 0 bases short, with 13 bases between. The CDR3 has 14 residues. CDR3 loop: CASTSDSYSYEQYF. CDR3 nucleotides: TGCGCCAGCACCTCGGACAGTTACTCCTACGAGCAGTACTTC. The complete variable domain, with remaining parts taken from reference TRBV5-1 and TRBJ2-7, reads KAGVTQTPRYLIKTRGQQVTLSCSPISGHRSVSWYQQTPGQGLQFLFEYFSETQRNKGNFPGRFSGRQFSNSRSEMNVSTLELGDSALYLCASTSDSYSYEQYFGPGTRLTVT.

CDR3: CASSVEVGDWGYTF. The CDR3 nucleotides read TGTGCCAGCAGCGTAGAAGTAGGGGATTGGGGCTACACCTTC. The genes are TRBV9 and TRBJ1-2; TRBD1 might be the D (5 bases). Germline CDR1 is SGDLS and CDR2 is YYNGEE. The ends were cut back, 0 bases at V and 8 bases at J, with 14 bases in the middle. This CDR3 has 14 amino acids.

The chain uses TRBV4-1 and TRBJ1-1, with D possibly matching TRBD1 (6 bases). CDR3 size: 18 residues. V gave up 2 bases and J gave up 1 base, with 20 bases separating them. The germline CDR1 and CDR2 sequences are MGHRA and YSYEKL. CDR3 nucleotide sequence: TGCGCCAGCAGCCAACTATACTTGTTGAGAGGGGGGAACACTGAAGCTTTCTTT. Its translation: CASSQLYLLRGGNTEAFF.

The rearrangement uses TRBV14 and TRBJ2-7, with TRBD1 as a possible D gene (6 bases). Germline CDR1 SGHDN, CDR2 FVKESK. The V end was cut by 4 bases, the J end by 2 bases, with 15 bases between. This CDR3 spans 15 amino acids. The CDR3 DNA sequence: TGTGCCAGCAGCCCTTTAACAGGGAGACCCTACGAGCAGTACTTC. Its protein product is CASSPLTGRPYEQYF.

This sequence joins TRBV6-5 and TRBJ1-2; perhaps TRBD1 as D (6 bases). The CDR3 consists of 14 residues. Looked up from germline, CDR1 is MNHEY and CDR2 is SVGAGI. Trimming stripped 4 bases from V and 4 bases from J, with 13 bases between. Here the CDR3 reads CASSLQGSIYGYTF. Here the CDR3 DNA reads TGTGCCAGCAGTTTACAGGGAAGTATCTATGGCTACACCTTC.

The CDR3 DNA is TGTGCCAGCAGTGCCTCGGACAGGGGGACTGAAGCTTTCTTT. Residues: CASSASDRGTEAFF. The rearrangement joins TRBV6-4 to TRBJ1-1, with 10 bases identical to TRBD1. The CDR3 has 14 residues. V shed 4 bases and J 5 bases; nucleotides not matched to a gene: 4. Germline V gives CDR1 MRHNA, CDR2 SNTAGT.

This clone was seen only a few times. The chain employs TRBV6-5 and TRBJ1-1; a possible D gene is TRBD1 (6 bases). V lost 7 bases and J 1 base, leaving 16 bases between the germline ends. CDR1 and CDR2 (germline): MNHEY, SVGAGI. There are 15 residues in the CDR3. The CDR3 nucleotides are TGTGCCAGCACCCCTCCAGGGGTCTCGAACACTGAAGCTTTCTTT. Translated: CASTPPGVSNTEAFF.

This clone was seen a few times. The chain couples TRBV14 to TRBJ1-2, with 12 bases that match TRBD1. The J segment lost 4 bases and the V segment lost 0 bases, leaving 6 bases of the junction unmatched. The CDR3 totals 17 residues. Germline CDR1 SGHDN, CDR2 FVKESK. The CDR3 DNA reads as TGTGCCAGCAGCCAAGAAGGGACAGGGGGCTGGGGCTATGGCTACACCTTC. This translates into CASSQEGTGGWGYGYTF.

This clone was observed a single time. Distinct nucleotide sequences in the sample also encode this CDR3. V gene TRBV5-1 combines with J gene TRBJ1-1, with a weak D call TRBD1 (6 bases). The CDR3 consists of 15 residues. The V and J ends lost 1 base and 2 bases respectively, with 12 bases between them. The germline V gene has CDR1 SGHRS and CDR2 YFSETQ. DNA of the CDR3: TGCGCCAGCAGCTTGCAAGGGGGTGGTAACACTGAAGCTTTCTTT. Translating gives CASSLQGGGNTEAFF.

The chain couples TRBV5-1 to TRBJ1-5; tentative D call: TRBD1 (6 bases). The CDR3 is 15 residues long. V lost 3 bases to trimming and J lost 4 bases, with 14 bases between them. CDR1 is SGHRS and CDR2 is YFSETQ in the germline V gene. The CDR3 coding sequence is TGCGCCAGCAGCTCCTCCGGGGGGCGAAATCAGCCCCAGCATTTT. Amino acid sequence: CASSSSGGRNQPQHF.

This rearrangement joins TRBV7-2 to TRBJ1-1; D is uncertain. Trimming stripped 1 base from V and 0 bases from J, with 12 bases between. This CDR3 region has 16 residues. CDR1 SGHTA and CDR2 FQGNSA come from the germline V gene. The CDR3 DNA follows: TGTGCCAGCAGCTTAGATCTAGCGGGGATGAACACTGAAGCTTTCTTT. Protein: CASSLDLAGMNTEAFF.

The CDR3 sequence: CASSDPRGYQETQYF. The DNA of the CDR3 is TGTGCCAGCAGTGATCCCCGCGGGTACCAAGAGACCCAGTACTTC. The V gene is TRBV6-1, the J gene TRBJ2-5; D is perhaps TRBD2 (5 bases). The germline CDR1 and CDR2 sequences are MNHNS and SASEGT. The CDR3 loop spans 15 amino acids. The ends were cut back, 3 bases at V and 0 bases at J, with 11 bases in the middle.